This TCR beta chain derives from a study of blood T cell repertoires in COVID-19. Across the whole study: There were acute and convalescent COVID-19 samples, and they came from the United States, Italy and Spain. PBMCs, B-cell-depleted T cells, or T cells were the source of the cDNA or gDNA that made up the material.

Germline assignment: CDR1 SGHNT and CDR2 YYREEE (reference sequence). The CDR3 is 14 amino acids. Trimming shortened V by 4 bases and J by 3 bases, and 14 bases separated the two germline ends. Original data processing: The authors estimated nucleated cell counts from reference gene primer amplification. Generated by immunoSEQ multiplex PCR, the TCRdb table keeps only in-frame clones and is missing some. V and J calls and clone size are copied from that table; D and trimming were computed from the DNA. The data hold 110,000 or so clones, with under 80% observed a single time. This receptor was identified in a woman in her 70s with acute or convalescent COVID-19. The rearrangement links TRBV5-4 to TRBJ2-7, with D possibly matching TRBD1 (6 bases). Source material: peripheral blood. CDR3 residues: CASSPGTQRYEQYF. The CDR3 DNA reads as TGTGCCAGCAGCCCCGGGACACAACGCTACGAGCAGTACTTC.